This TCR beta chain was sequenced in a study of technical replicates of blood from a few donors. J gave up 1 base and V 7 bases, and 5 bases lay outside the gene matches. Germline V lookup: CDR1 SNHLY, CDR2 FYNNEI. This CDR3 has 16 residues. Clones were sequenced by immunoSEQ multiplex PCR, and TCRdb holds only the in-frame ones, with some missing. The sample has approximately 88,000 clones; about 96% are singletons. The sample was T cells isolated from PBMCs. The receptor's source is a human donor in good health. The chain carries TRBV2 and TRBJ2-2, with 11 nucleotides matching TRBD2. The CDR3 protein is CASTRGLAENTGELFF. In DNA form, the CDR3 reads TGTGCCAGCACCCGGGGACTAGCGGAGAACACCGGGGAGCTGTTTTTT. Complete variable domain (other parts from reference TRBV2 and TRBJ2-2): EPEVTQTPSHQVTQMGQEVILRCVPISNHLYFYWYRQILGQKVEFLVSFYNNEISEKSEIFDDQFSVERPDGSNFTLKIRSTKLEDSAMYFCASTRGLAENTGELFFGEGSRLTVL.